The rows below give T cell receptor beta chains drawn from one sample of a study of post-analysis software for immune sequencing data. Using its own MiXCR run on the PCR reads, TCRdb lists one record per CDR3 protein. Of roughly 600,000 distinct CDR3 sequences listed, roughly 47% are singletons. The specimen was blood. The source is a girl aged 10-17 years with multiple sclerosis. CDR3s leave out the opening cysteine and the closing phenylalanine or tryptophan. The order of the fields is J gene, V gene, CDR3 protein.

TRBJ2-1	TRBV20-1	SVHPGSYNEQF
TRBJ2-3	TRBV18	ASSPRLAGDLITDTQY
TRBJ1-2	TRBV12-3/TRBV12-4	TSRNRVNYDYT
TRBJ2-7	TRBV5-1	ASSPRGGDEQY
TRBJ2-5	TRBV5-1	ASSLRQETQY
TRBJ2-7	TRBV30	AWSAVRNEQY
TRBJ1-2	TRBV20-1	SARRSGGRYGYT
TRBJ1-6	TRBV30	AWSDLGPLH
TRBJ2-5	TRBV9	ASSVGSLTQETQY
TRBJ2-1	TRBV29-1	SLGGPEQF
TRBJ2-3	TRBV7-6	ASSPQISTDTQY
-	TRBV20-1	SALTWDRETQY
TRBJ2-1	TRBV30	AWSTGLYNEQF
TRBJ2-3	TRBV7-6	ASSLGRAGGRTDTQY
TRBJ2-7	TRBV6-6	ASDGRDRRLYEQY
TRBJ2-3	TRBV10-3	AISEGQKDTQY
TRBJ2-5	TRBV5-1	ASSLGGVEQY
TRBJ2-3	TRBV20-1	SAPQAVSTDTQY
TRBJ2-1	TRBV12-3/TRBV12-4	ASSPHREGEIGNEQF
TRBJ1-1	TRBV10-3	AISAGAYTEAF
TRBJ1-2	TRBV5-1	ASSLVRGPYGYT
TRBJ2-5	TRBV29-1	GVQGTGGSETQY
-	TRBV18	ASSPDGQGVGETQY
TRBJ2-5	TRBV29-1	SSTQGARGTQY
TRBJ2-1	TRBV7-2	ASSLSWNEQF
TRBJ2-5	TRBV7-2	ASSLEYREEQY
TRBJ2-1	TRBV4-2	ASSQRLAGSYNEQF
TRBJ1-2	TRBV4-1	ASSQGIGTGGYYGYT
TRBJ2-5	TRBV27	ASRFLGEETQY
TRBJ2-6	TRBV6-5	ASHSGASGANVLT
TRBJ2-5	TRBV13	ASSAQTSGGSIETQY
TRBJ1-2	TRBV3-1	ASSQDVGQGLTYGYT
TRBJ2-3	TRBV6-5	ASRRTGGRTDTQY
TRBJ1-4	TRBV29-1	SVEGSNNEKLF
TRBJ2-7	TRBV27	ASSLPGGNEQY
TRBJ2-3	TRBV5-1	ASSWSGGARTDTQY